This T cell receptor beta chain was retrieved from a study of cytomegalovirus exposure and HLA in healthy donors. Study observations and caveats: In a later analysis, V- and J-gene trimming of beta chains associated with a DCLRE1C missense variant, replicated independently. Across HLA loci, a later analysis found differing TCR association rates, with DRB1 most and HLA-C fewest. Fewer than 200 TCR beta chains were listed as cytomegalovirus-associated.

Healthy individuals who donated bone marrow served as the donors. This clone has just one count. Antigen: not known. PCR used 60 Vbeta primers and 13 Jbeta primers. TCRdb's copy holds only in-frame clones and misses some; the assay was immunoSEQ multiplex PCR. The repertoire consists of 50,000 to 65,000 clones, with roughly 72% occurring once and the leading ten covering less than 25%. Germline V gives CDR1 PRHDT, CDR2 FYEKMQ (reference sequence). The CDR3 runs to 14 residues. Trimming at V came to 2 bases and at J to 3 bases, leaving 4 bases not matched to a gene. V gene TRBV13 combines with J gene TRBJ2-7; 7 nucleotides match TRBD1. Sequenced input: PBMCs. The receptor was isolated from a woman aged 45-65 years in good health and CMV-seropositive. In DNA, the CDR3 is TGTGCCAGCAGCTTAAGAGGGGGCGGCTACGAGCAGTACTTC. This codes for CASSLRGGGYEQYF.